The 32 T cell receptor beta chains reported below all come from one sample, sequenced in a study of shared clonotypes between healthy human individuals. The data were produced by immunoSEQ multiplex PCR, yet TCRdb's version contains in-frame clones alone and is incomplete. This table has 1.6 million or so clones, around 98.5% appearing once. Input material: naive CD4+ T cells sorted from blood. Subset in this sample: CD45RA+ positively selected. The receptors shown here come from a man in his thirties or forties in good health.

The genes are TRBV4-3 and TRBJ2-5, with no clear D. The V gene lost 1 base and the J gene lost 5 bases, with 11 bases spanning the gap. The CDR3 contains 14 residues. Germline assignment: CDR1 LGHNA and CDR2 YSLEER. The CDR3 sequence is CASSQGRSAETQYF. DNA of the CDR3: TGCGCCAGCAGCCAAGGACGGAGCGCCGAGACCCAGTACTTC.

The chain carries TRBV4-3 and TRBJ2-2, with TRBD1 matching 7 bases. The germline CDR1 and CDR2 sequences are LGHNA and YSLEER. This CDR3 is built from 16 residues. Trimming at V came to 1 base and at J to 5 bases, leaving 7 bases not matched to a gene. The CDR3, as DNA: TGCGCCAGCAGCCAAGCCGCCTACAGGGGTACCGGGGAGCTGTTTTTT. Amino acid sequence: CASSQAAYRGTGELFF.

J is TRBJ2-1 and V is TRBV28; D is possibly TRBD1 (7 bases). The CDR3 has 15 amino acids. Germline V lookup: CDR1 MDHEN, CDR2 SYDVKM. The V gene lost 7 bases and the J gene lost 0 bases, with 13 bases spanning the gap. CDR3 in amino acids: CASISGGSSYNEQFF. CDR3 sequence (DNA): TGTGCCAGCATCTCAGGGGGGAGCTCCTACAATGAGCAGTTCTTC.

This sequence joins TRBV10-2 and TRBJ1-5; D gene ambiguous. The CDR3 is 15 residues long. V was pared by 6 bases and J by 3 bases, with 15 bases between. In germline, CDR1 is WSHSY, CDR2 SAAADI. CDR3 nucleotide sequence: TGCGCCAGCAGCGCAGACATTTGGCCCAATCAGCCCCAGCATTTT. This gives the protein CASSADIWPNQPQHF.

Details on this clone: A junction end diverges from the germline sequence, so it may reflect a read error. V gene TRBV4-3 combines with J gene TRBJ2-3; the D is unclear. CDR3 length equals 13 residues. CDR1 and CDR2 from the germline V gene are LGHNA and YSLEER. The CDR3: CASSQEFALRVIF. CDR3 nucleotides: TGCGCCAGCAGCCAAGAGTTCGCGCTAAGGGTAATTTTT.

The chain recombines TRBV18 with TRBJ2-7, with D maybe TRBD2 (5 bases). CDR1 is KGHSH, CDR2 LQKENI, per germline. V gave up 3 bases and J gave up 0 bases, with 12 bases separating them. CDR3 length equals 15 residues. The CDR3 region is CASSPGIQSSYEQYF. Written as DNA, the CDR3 is TGTGCCAGCTCACCCGGGATTCAAAGCTCCTACGAGCAGTACTTC.

The CDR3 loop is CATKKGPAGEQYF. The DNA for the CDR3 is TGTGCCACCAAAAAGGGGCCCGCGGGGGAGCAGTACTTC. The chain recombines TRBV18 with TRBJ2-7; TRBD2 might be the D (6 bases). CDR1 and CDR2 (germline): KGHSH, LQKENI. The CDR3 loop spans 13 amino acids. Trimming took off 10 bases at V and 7 bases at J, with 20 bases between the two ends.

J is TRBJ2-7 and V is TRBV9; a possible D gene is TRBD2 (5 bases). With 0 bases removed from V and 3 bases from J, the gap between germline ends came to 16 bases. This CDR3 comprises 16 residues. Looked up from germline, CDR1 is SGDLS and CDR2 is YYNGEE. The chain's CDR3 is CASSVDQRTGNYEQYF. CDR3 sequence (DNA): TGTGCCAGCAGCGTAGATCAGCGGACGGGGAACTACGAGCAGTACTTC.

V and J are TRBV5-4 and TRBJ2-3, with 10 bases lining up with TRBD2. The CDR3 extends over 16 amino acids. CDR1 SGHNT and CDR2 YYREEE come from the germline V gene (reference sequence). Unmatched junction bases numbered 2, after V lost 1 base and J lost 0 bases. CDR3 protein: CASSLSTSGSTDTQYF. The CDR3 DNA sequence: TGTGCCAGCAGCTTGTCGACTAGCGGGAGCACAGATACGCAGTATTTT. The complete variable domain, with remaining parts taken from reference TRBV5-4 and TRBJ2-3, reads ETGVTQSPTHLIKTRGQQVTLRCSSQSGHNTVSWYQQALGQGPQFIFQYYREEENGRGNFPPRFSGLQFPNYSSELNVNALELDDSALYLCASSLSTSGSTDTQYFGPGTRLTVL.

V and J are TRBV29-1 and TRBJ2-1; 7 bases agree with TRBD1. From germline, CDR1 is SQVTM and CDR2 ANQGSEA. Trimming at V came to 1 base and at J to 2 bases, leaving 2 bases not matched to a gene. The CDR3 has 14 residues. The CDR3 spells CSVEGDRAYNEQFF. CDR3 nucleotides: TGCAGCGTTGAAGGAGACAGGGCCTACAATGAGCAGTTCTTC.

The rearrangement joins TRBV5-1 to TRBJ2-1, with 11 bases aligning to TRBD2. Germline V gives CDR1 SGHRS, CDR2 YFSETQ. Trimming removed 3 bases from V and 6 bases from J; junction bases left unmatched: 5. The CDR3 is 15 residues long. CDR3 DNA: TGCGCCAGCAGCTCAATCCTAGCGGGAGGCAATGAGCAGTTCTTC. This gives the protein CASSSILAGGNEQFF.

The chain employs TRBV5-1 and TRBJ2-5; D is perhaps TRBD1 (6 bases). The germline gives CDR1 SGHRS, CDR2 YFSETQ. The CDR3 covers 15 residues. The V and J ends lost 4 bases and 4 bases respectively, with 17 bases between them. CDR3 loop: CASSTGTPEAETQYF. In DNA form, the CDR3 reads TGCGCCAGCAGCACCGGGACACCCGAGGCAGAGACCCAGTACTTC.

The genes are TRBV18 and TRBJ2-3, with 9 positions matching TRBD1. Trimming cost V 0 bases and J 3 bases; bases outside gene matches: 13. This CDR3 contains 19 residues. CDR1 and CDR2 (germline): KGHSH, LQKENI. CDR3 in amino acids: CASSPPITGQGLLTDTQYF. The CDR3 coding sequence is TGTGCCAGCTCACCACCCATCACGGGACAGGGATTGTTAACAGATACGCAGTATTTT.

The genes are TRBV5-4 and TRBJ2-2; D gene uncertain. This CDR3 has 15 residues. The V gene lost 1 base and the J gene lost 2 bases, with 9 bases spanning the gap. CDR1 is SGHNT and CDR2 is YYREEE in the germline V gene (reference sequence). The CDR3 loop is CASSLYATNTGELFF. For the CDR3, the DNA is TGTGCCAGCAGCTTGTACGCAACCAACACCGGGGAGCTGTTTTTT. The entire variable domain, with the rest obtained from reference TRBV5-4 and TRBJ2-2, is as follows: ETGVTQSPTHLIKTRGQQVTLRCSSQSGHNTVSWYQQALGQGPQFIFQYYREEENGRGNFPPRFSGLQFPNYSSELNVNALELDDSALYLCASSLYATNTGELFFGEGSRLTVL.

The J gene is TRBJ2-1, the V gene TRBV10-3; D might be TRBD2 (5 bases). The CDR3 contains 15 residues. Trimming removed 2 bases at V and 10 bases at J, with 18 bases between. CDR1 is ENHRY, CDR2 SYGVKD, per germline. Written as DNA, the CDR3 is TGTGCCATCAGTGAGCCGTGGCAAGGGAGTGACGAGCAGTTCTTC. This sequence encodes CAISEPWQGSDEQFF.

The chain uses TRBV30 and TRBJ2-7, with D possibly being TRBD2 (6 bases). Trimming cost V 0 bases and J 4 bases, with 13 bases left between them. The V gene's germline CDR1 is GTSNPN and CDR2 SVGIG (reference sequence). There are 14 residues in the CDR3. The CDR3 loop is CAWSVAGGLYEQYF. The CDR3 bases are TGTGCCTGGAGTGTAGCAGGAGGGCTTTACGAGCAGTACTTC.

The chain couples TRBV11-2 to TRBJ1-3; D unclear. Deletions cut 2 bases from V and 9 bases from J, with 8 bases between. Germline V CDR1 and CDR2: SGHAT, FQNNGV. The CDR3 contains 12 residues. The CDR3 bases are TGTGCCAGCAGCTTAAGGGTTGGCACCATATATTTT. This translates into CASSLRVGTIYF.

This sequence joins TRBV27 and TRBJ2-1, with D tentatively TRBD2 (5 bases). Trimming cost V 2 bases and J 8 bases, with 22 bases left between them. CDR3 size: 17 residues. The germline gives CDR1 MNHEY, CDR2 SMNVEV (reference sequence). The CDR3 loop is CASSLASGVILVDEQFF. The CDR3 nucleotides read TGTGCCAGCAGTTTAGCGTCCGGGGTGATTCTCGTCGATGAGCAGTTCTTC.

This chain links TRBV18 with TRBJ2-3; TRBD1 is a possible D gene (6 bases). This CDR3 is 15 amino acids long. Trimming removed 3 bases at V and 2 bases at J, with 12 bases between. Per germline, CDR1 KGHSH and CDR2 LQKENI. This chain's CDR3 is CASSPRGGTTDTQYF. DNA for the CDR3: TGTGCCAGCTCACCTAGAGGGGGAACCACAGATACGCAGTATTTT.

The chain couples TRBV18 to TRBJ2-1; D call uncertain. The germline V and J ends were trimmed by 2 bases and 4 bases, with 12 bases remaining between them. This CDR3 region has 15 residues. CDR1 and CDR2 (germline): KGHSH, LQKENI. Here the CDR3 DNA reads TGTGCCAGCTCACCAGTTGGCCTAGGTTACAATGAGCAGTTCTTC. Translated, it gives CASSPVGLGYNEQFF.

This chain joins TRBV6-5 and TRBJ1-2; D possibly corresponds to TRBD1 (6 bases). The germline CDR1 and CDR2 sequences are MNHEY and SVGAGI. The CDR3 consists of 15 residues. Trimming took 0 bases from V and 8 from J, leaving 16 bases between them. The CDR3 sequence: CASSYSTGTSSGYTF. The CDR3 DNA follows: TGTGCCAGCAGTTACTCCACCGGGACATCGTCCGGCTACACCTTC.

V and J are TRBV11-3 and TRBJ2-2, with 14 bases fitting TRBD2. CDR1 is SGHNT, CDR2 YENEEA, per germline. The CDR3 is made up of 17 amino acids. The trim removed 1 base at V and 6 bases at J, leaving 4 bases unmatched. The CDR3 DNA reads as TGTGCCAGCAGCTTAGGGGGACTAGCGGGAGTTTCCGGGGAGCTGTTTTTT. Translating it yields CASSLGGLAGVSGELFF.

The CDR3 DNA reads TGTGCCAGCAGCTTAGGTGGGGGCTACACTGAAGCTTTCTTT. Amino acid sequence: CASSLGGGYTEAFF. This chain connects TRBV7-2 to TRBJ1-1; a weak D match, TRBD1 (6 bases). V dropped 1 base and J dropped 3 bases, with 9 bases sitting between them. The CDR3 extends over 14 amino acids. Germline V gives CDR1 SGHTA, CDR2 FQGNSA.

The chain combines TRBV7-3 with TRBJ1-1; perhaps TRBD1 as D (6 bases). Germline V gene sequence: CDR1 SGHTA, CDR2 FQGTGA. Trimming cost V 6 bases and J 7 bases, with 18 bases left between them. The CDR3 spans 14 residues. The CDR3 nucleotides are TGTGCCAGCAGGTGGGGGCAGGCCTCGGGTGAAGCTTTCTTT. This translates into CASRWGQASGEAFF. Full variable domain (outside the CDR3, taken from reference TRBV7-3 and TRBJ1-1): GAGVSQTPSNKVTEKGKYVELRCDPISGHTALYWYRQSLGQGPEFLIYFQGTGAADDSGLPNDRFFAVRPEGSVSTLKIQRTERGDSAVYLCASRWGQASGEAFFGQGTRLTVV.

DNA of the CDR3: TGTGCCAGCAGCGTAGGAGGGGTCCATAGCACAGATACGCAGTATTTT. Translated, it gives CASSVGGVHSTDTQYF. The genes are TRBV9 and TRBJ2-3; the D call may be TRBD1 or TRBD2 (5 bases each). With 0 bases removed from V and 0 bases from J, the gap between germline ends came to 11 bases. Germline CDR1 and CDR2: SGDLS and YYNGEE. There are 16 residues in the CDR3. Supplemented by reference TRBV9 and TRBJ2-3, the full variable domain reads DSGVTQTPKHLITATGQRVTLRCSPRSGDLSVYWYQQSLDQGLQFLIQYYNGEERAKGNILERFSAQQFPDLHSELNLSSLELGDSALYFCASSVGGVHSTDTQYFGPGTRLTVL.

This sequence joins TRBV7-2 and TRBJ1-2; D is uncertain. The V end lost 3 bases, the J end lost 4 bases, and 21 bases lay between the germline ends. The length of the CDR3 is 17 residues. Germline CDR1 is SGHTA and CDR2 is FQGNSA. This chain's CDR3 is CASSLGERDWWGYGYTF. For the CDR3, the DNA is TGTGCCAGCAGCTTGGGAGAGCGAGACTGGTGGGGCTATGGCTACACCTTC.

The J gene is TRBJ2-7, the V gene TRBV10-2; 9 positions agree with TRBD2. Germline loops: CDR1 WSHSY, CDR2 SAAADI. This CDR3 region has 14 residues. V lost 6 bases to trimming and J lost 12 bases; unmatched junction nucleotides: 15. This CDR3 reads CASSLPGLALQRYF. The CDR3 DNA reads TGCGCCAGCAGCTTACCGGGACTAGCACTTCAGCGGTACTTC.

The rearrangement joins TRBV6-5 to TRBJ1-1; possibly TRBD1 for D (6 bases). V shed 6 bases and J shed 5 bases, with 13 bases lying between them. This CDR3 comprises 13 residues. CDR1 and CDR2 (germline): MNHEY, SVGAGI. CDR3 nucleotide sequence: TGTGCCAGCAGAAAACAGGGTAGGACTGAAGCTTTCTTT. This gives the protein CASRKQGRTEAFF.

The chain joins TRBV11-2 to TRBJ2-7; 10 positions agree with TRBD2. CDR3 length: 17 residues. Germline trimming cut 5 bases from V and 4 bases from J; bases unmatched to any gene: 14. CDR1 and CDR2 (germline): SGHAT, FQNNGV. The CDR3 sequence is CASSPRGAGGPAYEQYF. CDR3 DNA sequence: TGTGCCAGCAGCCCTAGGGGAGCGGGAGGGCCGGCATACGAGCAGTACTTC.

The DNA of the CDR3 is TGTGCCAGCAGCCAGGGCGCCCTTATCTGGGGTGAAAAACTGTTTTTT. This codes for CASSQGALIWGEKLFF. The chain has TRBV14 and TRBJ1-4; D unclear. V dropped 3 bases and J dropped 7 bases, with 18 bases sitting between them. The CDR3 is 16 amino acids. The germline V gene encodes CDR1 SGHDN and CDR2 FVKESK.

This chain connects TRBV6-1 to TRBJ1-2, with 9 bases that match TRBD1. J lost 7 bases, V lost 4 bases, and 16 bases had no gene match. The CDR3 runs 17 residues. CDR1 and CDR2 from the germline V gene are MNHNS and SASEGT. The CDR3 loop reads CASSAKPGQGFSIGYTF. The CDR3 DNA is TGTGCCAGCAGTGCAAAACCGGGACAGGGTTTCTCCATTGGCTACACCTTC.

This rearrangement joins TRBV5-6 to TRBJ2-5; no definite D call. This CDR3 has 15 residues. V shed 0 bases and J shed 1 base, with 10 bases lying between them. Germline CDR1 is SGHDT and CDR2 is YYEEEE. The CDR3 loop reads CASSLEPGFQETQYF. CDR3 DNA: TGTGCCAGCAGCTTGGAACCAGGCTTCCAAGAGACCCAGTACTTC.